Listed here are 23 T cell receptor beta chains from one sample, sequenced in a study of CD8 T cells in Susac syndrome. Random hexamers were used to reverse transcribe the RNA input (0.5 to 1 ug). Using its own MiXCR run on the immunoSEQ multiplex PCR reads, TCRdb lists one record per CDR3 protein. The sample has approximately 180,000 distinct CDR3 sequences, 91% seen once. Input material: CD4+ T cells from PBMCs. The receptor source for this set is a human donor with Susac syndrome.

This chain joins TRBV9 and TRBJ2-5; 12 nucleotides align to TRBD2. In germline, CDR1 is SGDLS, CDR2 YYNGEE. V was pared by 2 bases and J by 2 bases, with 4 bases of the junction left unmatched. The CDR3 sequence is 16 residues long. This CDR3 is CASSVSTSGGQETQYF. CDR3 nucleotide sequence: TGTGCCAGCAGCGTGAGCACTAGCGGGGGGCAAGAGACCCAGTACTTC.

This chain joins TRBV3-1 and TRBJ2-1; TRBD2 might be the D (6 bases). Germline V CDR1 and CDR2: LGHDT, YNNKEL (reference sequence). V was cut by 8 bases and J by 3 bases, with 14 bases left in between. The CDR3 is 14 amino acids. The CDR3 protein is CASEIGGYYNEQFF. CDR3 nucleotide sequence: TGTGCCAGCGAAATTGGAGGGTACTACAATGAGCAGTTCTTC.

V gene TRBV6-2 or TRBV6-3 combines with J gene TRBJ1-5; 11 bases line up with TRBD1. With 8 bases clipped from V and 6 bases from J, the junction kept 9 bases outside the gene matches. CDR3 length equals 15 residues. CDR1 and CDR2 (germline): MNHEY, SVGEGT. CDR3: CASHPDRGRTQPQHF. CDR3 bases: TGTGCCAGCCACCCGGACAGGGGGCGAACTCAGCCCCAGCATTTT.

The V call is TRBV5-4, the J call TRBJ2-3; D is tentatively TRBD1 or TRBD2 (5 bases each). V lost 6 bases to trimming and J lost 6 bases, with 14 bases between them. Germline CDR1 SGHNT, CDR2 YYREEE (reference sequence). The CDR3 totals 13 residues. The CDR3 spells CASNGALMDTQYF. The CDR3 DNA reads TGTGCCAGCAACGGGGCACTCATGGATACGCAGTATTTT.

Written as DNA, the CDR3 is TGCGCCAGCAGCTTCGAACAGATGACAGGGATGACGTTAGGCTACACCTTC. As protein: CASSFEQMTGMTLGYTF. The V and J genes are TRBV5-1 and TRBJ1-2, with 7 bases fitting TRBD1. The CDR3 has 17 residues. CDR1 and CDR2 (germline): SGHRS, YFSETQ. The V segment lost 2 bases and the J segment 8 bases; nucleotides outside the gene matches: 18.

This chain connects TRBV24-1 to TRBJ2-7, with 9 nucleotides matching TRBD1. Per germline, CDR1 KGHDR and CDR2 SFDVKD. The length of the CDR3 is 16 residues. Trimming took 2 bases from V and 9 from J; bases not matched to a gene: 13. The CDR3 DNA reads as TGTGCCACCAGTGATTCGGGACAGGGTATGTACCCCAGGCAGTACTTC. This encodes CATSDSGQGMYPRQYF.

This clonotype came up a few times. This chain uses TRBV6-1 with TRBJ2-7; TRBD1 matches 7 bases. J lost 3 bases, V lost 6 bases, and 11 bases had no gene match. The CDR3 sequence is 15 residues long. Germline V CDR1 and CDR2: MNHNS, SASEGT. The CDR3 nucleotides are TGTGCCAGCAGACGCCTACCACAGGGGCACTACGAGCAGTACTTC. Protein sequence: CASRRLPQGHYEQYF.

This chain connects TRBV7-3 to TRBJ2-1; TRBD2 agrees at 10 bases. The junction had 3 bases not matched to a gene; V was cut back by 5 bases and J by 2 bases. The germline CDR1 and CDR2 sequences are SGHTA and FQGTGA. This CDR3 has 15 residues. The CDR3 reads CASSKTSGPYNEQFF. The CDR3 DNA reads TGTGCCAGCAGCAAGACTAGCGGGCCCTACAATGAGCAGTTCTTC.

This chain connects TRBV28 to TRBJ2-6; 8 bases fit TRBD2. The germline V gene has CDR1 MDHEN and CDR2 SYDVKM. J lost 3 bases, V lost 6 bases, and 4 bases had no gene match. This CDR3 is 15 amino acids long. CDR3 protein: CASSYSGNGANVLTF. CDR3 DNA: TGTGCCAGCAGCTATAGCGGGAATGGGGCCAACGTCCTGACTTTC.

The rearrangement joins TRBV20-1 to TRBJ2-1; weak D call: TRBD2 (9 bases). The germline V gene has CDR1 DFQATT and CDR2 SNEGSKA (reference sequence). This CDR3 has 15 amino acids. Deletions cut 6 bases from V and 9 bases from J, with 24 bases between. CDR3 nucleotide sequence: TGCAGTGCCCCCCACCCTTCTAGCGGGACAGGTGAGCAGTTCTTC. Its protein product is CSAPHPSSGTGEQFF.

V is TRBV12-3 or TRBV12-4 and J is TRBJ2-7; 7 positions match TRBD2. J gave up 0 bases and V 8 bases, and 4 bases lay outside the gene matches. This CDR3 comprises 13 residues. The CDR3 nucleotides are TGTGCCAGCCAACGGGAGGTCTCCTACGAGCAGTACTTC. Protein: CASQREVSYEQYF.

The chain links TRBV12-3 or TRBV12-4 to TRBJ2-4; D unclear. This CDR3 has 14 residues. The ends were cut back, 7 bases at V and 1 base at J, with 11 bases in the middle. CDR3: CASTTPSAKNIQYF. CDR3 bases: TGTGCCAGCACCACCCCGAGTGCCAAAAACATTCAGTACTTC.

The V and J genes are TRBV10-1 and TRBJ2-2, with D tentatively TRBD2 (5 bases). The CDR3 length is 13 residues. CDR1 and CDR2 (germline): WNHNN, SYGVQD (reference sequence). V was trimmed by 8 bases and J by 1 base, leaving 8 bases between them. CDR3 loop: CASRGLNTGELFF. The DNA for the CDR3 is TGCGCCAGCCGCGGACTGAACACCGGGGAGCTGTTTTTT.

The V and J genes are TRBV29-1 and TRBJ2-1; a possible D gene is TRBD1 (6 bases). The V end was cut by 3 bases, the J end by 6 bases, with 15 bases between. Germline assignment: CDR1 SQVTM and CDR2 ANQGSEA. The CDR3 contains 14 residues. The DNA of the CDR3 is TGCAGCGTTGACGCCAGGGGTTTAGGCAATGAGCAGTTCTTC. It translates to CSVDARGLGNEQFF.

The count of this clonotype is one. V and J are TRBV6-5 and TRBJ1-1, with no clear D. Germline-derived CDR1 and CDR2 are MNHEY and SVGAGI. Deletions cut 4 bases from V and 5 bases from J, with 11 bases between. This CDR3 contains 13 residues. CDR3 coding DNA: TGTGCCAGCAGTTTAAGCCCCGCGACTGAAGCTTTCTTT. Its protein is CASSLSPATEAFF.

V usage is TRBV19 and J usage is TRBJ2-3; D is undetermined. CDR3 length: 12 amino acids. The germline CDR1 and CDR2 sequences are LNHDA and SQIVND (reference sequence). Trimming shortened V by 4 bases and J by 1 base, and 3 bases separated the two germline ends. The DNA of the CDR3 is TGTGCCAGTAGTAGACGCACAGATACGCAGTATTTT. It encodes CASSRRTDTQYF.

The rearrangement joins TRBV12-3 or TRBV12-4 to TRBJ1-2; 9 nucleotides line up with TRBD1. V shed 5 bases and J 8 bases; nucleotides not matched to a gene: 6. CDR3 size: 13 residues. This CDR3 is CASSPGQGFGYTF. The DNA for the CDR3 is TGTGCCAGCAGTCCCGGACAGGGGTTCGGCTACACCTTC.

J is TRBJ1-4 and V is TRBV19, with D hard to call. This CDR3 spans 15 amino acids. The germline V gene has CDR1 LNHDA and CDR2 SQIVND (reference sequence). The ends were cut back, 5 bases at V and 8 bases at J, with 18 bases in the middle. DNA of the CDR3: TGTGCCAGTAGTCCCCTTCCCGGTTTGGGGGAAAAACTGTTTTTT. It encodes CASSPLPGLGEKLFF.

This clonotype was picked up one time. This CDR3 reads CASSLSTGSADKETQYF. As DNA, the CDR3 is TGTGCCAGCAGCTTGAGCACAGGCTCAGCCGACAAAGAGACCCAGTACTTC. The V gene is TRBV5-4, the J gene TRBJ2-5; weak D call: TRBD1 (5 bases). The CDR3 covers 17 residues. The germline gives CDR1 SGHNT, CDR2 YYREEE (reference sequence). The V end was cut by 1 base, the J end by 3 bases, with 19 bases between.

The rearrangement links TRBV5-5 to TRBJ2-7; 7 nucleotides match TRBD1. The ends lost 4 bases at V and 0 bases at J; junction bases unmatched: 7. The CDR3 totals 15 residues. Looked up from germline, CDR1 is SGHKS and CDR2 is YYEKEE (reference sequence). The CDR3: CASSPPRGSSYEQYF. The CDR3 coding sequence is TGTGCCAGCAGCCCTCCCAGGGGGAGCTCCTACGAGCAGTACTTC. Full variable domain (rest looked up from reference TRBV5-5 and TRBJ2-7): DAGVTQSPTHLIKTRGQQVTLRCSPISGHKSVSWYQQVLGQGPQFIFQYYEKEERGRGNFPDRFSARQFPNYSSELNVNALLLGDSALYLCASSPPRGSSYEQYFGPGTRLTVT.

This rearrangement joins TRBV3-1 to TRBJ2-1; 8 nucleotides match TRBD1. Looked up from germline, CDR1 is LGHDT and CDR2 is YNNKEL (reference sequence). CDR3 length: 15 residues. Trimming at V came to 1 base and at J to 4 bases, leaving 3 bases not matched to a gene. CDR3 bases: TGTGCCAGCAGCCAAGGGGACAGGAGGTACAATGAGCAGTTCTTC. Translating gives CASSQGDRRYNEQFF.

In DNA, the CDR3 is TGTGCCAGCAGCCAAGACGGACGGACTAACTATGGCTACACCTTC. Its protein is CASSQDGRTNYGYTF. This chain connects TRBV7-9 to TRBJ1-2, with D hard to call. Per germline, CDR1 SEHNR and CDR2 FQNEAQ (reference sequence). Between the trimmed V and J ends, which lost 5 bases and 0 bases, there was a span of 13 bases. The CDR3 consists of 15 residues.

This clonotype came up once. The chain links TRBV7-3 to TRBJ1-6; a possible D gene is TRBD1 (5 bases). This CDR3 is 15 amino acids long. Germline-derived CDR1 and CDR2 are SGHTA and FQGTGA. V was clipped by 1 base and J by 4 bases, with 8 bases between them. CDR3 residues: CASSLIGGYNSPLHF. The CDR3 DNA reads as TGTGCCAGCAGCTTAATCGGGGGATATAATTCACCCCTCCACTTT.